The source of this T cell receptor (beta chain) is a study of post-analysis software for immune sequencing data. In the study overall: Included among the disease courses, which were recorded for the cohort, were relapsing-remitting, secondary progressive and progressive-relapsing multiple sclerosis. Study-wide results and caveats: Patients used about 5 TRBV segments, including TRBV5-6, TRBV5-1 and TRBV20-1, more often than controls. Those with multiple sclerosis, the patient group, showed significantly lower normalized Chao1 diversity than controls.

This clonotype was observed a handful of times. Its specificity is not known. This CDR3 has 12 residues. Losses at the gene ends were 6 bases for V and 7 bases for J; bases not matched to a gene: 5. The germline gives CDR1 SQVTM, CDR2 ANQGSEA. The TCR beta cDNA libraries contained unique molecular identifiers. Each batch of about 0.9 to 10 million T cells produced 450,000 to 500,000 cDNA molecules. TCRdb reanalysed the PCR reads using MiXCR and keeps one entry per CDR3 protein. This sample yields about 800,000 distinct CDR3 sequences, of which 25% to 30% are seen a single time; more than 0.55% belongs to the top ten.

The sample was blood. The sequence came from a girl aged 5-17 years with multiple sclerosis. The rearrangement joins TRBV29-1 to TRBJ2-1; 8 bases match TRBD2. The CDR3 nucleotides are TGCAGCGTCCCGTCGGGGGGGAATGAGCAGTTCTTC. It is translated as CSVPSGGNEQFF.